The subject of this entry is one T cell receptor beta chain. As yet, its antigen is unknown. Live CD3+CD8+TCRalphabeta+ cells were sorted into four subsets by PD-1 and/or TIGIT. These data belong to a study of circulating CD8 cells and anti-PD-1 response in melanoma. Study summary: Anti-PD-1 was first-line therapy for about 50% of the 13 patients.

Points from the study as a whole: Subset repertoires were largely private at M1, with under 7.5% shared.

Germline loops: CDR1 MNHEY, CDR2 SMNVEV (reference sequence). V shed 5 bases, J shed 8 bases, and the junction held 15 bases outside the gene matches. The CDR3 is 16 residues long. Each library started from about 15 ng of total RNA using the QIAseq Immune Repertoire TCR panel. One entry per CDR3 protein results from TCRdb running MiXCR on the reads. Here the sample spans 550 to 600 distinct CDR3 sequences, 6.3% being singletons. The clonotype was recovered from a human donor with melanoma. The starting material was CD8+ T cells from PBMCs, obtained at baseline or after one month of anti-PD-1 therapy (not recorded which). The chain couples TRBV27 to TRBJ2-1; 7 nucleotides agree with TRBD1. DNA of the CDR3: TGTGCCAGCAGTCACCATACGAGGGGGCCTTTCGATGAGCAGTTCTTC. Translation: CASSHHTRGPFDEQFF.